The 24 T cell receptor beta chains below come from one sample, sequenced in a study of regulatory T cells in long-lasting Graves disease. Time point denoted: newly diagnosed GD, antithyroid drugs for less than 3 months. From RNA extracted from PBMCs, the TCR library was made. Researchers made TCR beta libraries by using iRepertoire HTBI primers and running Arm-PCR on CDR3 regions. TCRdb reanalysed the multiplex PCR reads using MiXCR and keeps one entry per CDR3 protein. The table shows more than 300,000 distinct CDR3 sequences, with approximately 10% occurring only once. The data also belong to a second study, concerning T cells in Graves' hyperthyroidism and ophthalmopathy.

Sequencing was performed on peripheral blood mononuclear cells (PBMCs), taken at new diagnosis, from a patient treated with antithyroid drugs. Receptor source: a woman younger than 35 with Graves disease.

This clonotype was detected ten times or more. CDR3 in DNA: TGTGCCAGCAGTCTTGGGACAGGCGTTTTGAACACTGAAGCTTTCTTT. As protein: CASSLGTGVLNTEAFF. This chain joins TRBV14 and TRBJ1-1; 8 positions agree with TRBD1. This CDR3 region has 16 residues. V lost 6 bases and J lost 0; bases outside the gene matches: 9. Germline V gene data show CDR1 as SGHDN and CDR2 as FVKESK.

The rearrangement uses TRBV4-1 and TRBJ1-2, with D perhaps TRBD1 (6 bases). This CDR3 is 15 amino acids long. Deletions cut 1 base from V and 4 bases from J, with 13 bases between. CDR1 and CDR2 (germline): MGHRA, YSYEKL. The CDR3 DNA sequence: TGCGCCAGCAGCCAAGTCACAGGGCCCGGCTATGGCTACACCTTC. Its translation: CASSQVTGPGYGYTF.

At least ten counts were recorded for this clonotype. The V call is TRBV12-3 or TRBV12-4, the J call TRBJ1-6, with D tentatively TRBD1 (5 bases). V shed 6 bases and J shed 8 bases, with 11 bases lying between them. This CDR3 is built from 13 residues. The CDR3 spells CASRPGGYSPLHF. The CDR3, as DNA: TGTGCCAGCAGGCCTGGGGGGTATTCACCCCTCCACTTT.

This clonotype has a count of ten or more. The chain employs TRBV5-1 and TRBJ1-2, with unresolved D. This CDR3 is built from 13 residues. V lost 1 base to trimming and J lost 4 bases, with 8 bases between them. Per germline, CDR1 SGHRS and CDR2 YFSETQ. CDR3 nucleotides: TGCGCCAGCAGCTTGAAAAGTAGCTATGGCTACACCTTC. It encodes CASSLKSSYGYTF.

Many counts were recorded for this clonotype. CDR3 protein: CAWSVAGTGGYEQYF. The CDR3 DNA is TGTGCCTGGAGTGTAGCGGGGACAGGGGGCTACGAGCAGTACTTC. This chain connects TRBV30 to TRBJ2-7; the match to TRBD1 covers 11 bases. CDR3 size: 15 residues. The germline V gene encodes CDR1 GTSNPN and CDR2 SVGIG (reference sequence). The J segment lost 3 bases and the V segment lost 0 bases, leaving 4 bases of the junction unmatched.

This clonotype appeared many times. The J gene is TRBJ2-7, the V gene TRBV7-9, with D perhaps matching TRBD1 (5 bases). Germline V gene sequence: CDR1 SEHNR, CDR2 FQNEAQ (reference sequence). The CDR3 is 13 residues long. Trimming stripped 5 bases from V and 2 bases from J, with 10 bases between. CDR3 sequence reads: CASSPDSTYEQYV. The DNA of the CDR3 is TGTGCCAGCAGCCCCGACAGTACCTACGAGCAGTACGTC.

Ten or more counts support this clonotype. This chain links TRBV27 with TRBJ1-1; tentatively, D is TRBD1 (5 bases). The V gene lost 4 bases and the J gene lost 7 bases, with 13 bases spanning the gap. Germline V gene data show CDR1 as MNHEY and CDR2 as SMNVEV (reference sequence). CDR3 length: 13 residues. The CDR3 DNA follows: TGTGCCAGCAGTTCGGGGGGACGGCTTGAAGCTTTCTTT. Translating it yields CASSSGGRLEAFF.

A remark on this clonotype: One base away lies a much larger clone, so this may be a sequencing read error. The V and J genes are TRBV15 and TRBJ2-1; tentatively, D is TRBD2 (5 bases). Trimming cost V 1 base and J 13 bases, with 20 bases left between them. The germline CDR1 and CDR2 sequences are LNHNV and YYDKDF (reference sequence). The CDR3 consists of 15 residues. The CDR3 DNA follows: TGTGCCACCAGCAGAGTAGGAGGCACCCAAGAGACCCAGTTCTTC. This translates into CATSRVGGTQETQFF.

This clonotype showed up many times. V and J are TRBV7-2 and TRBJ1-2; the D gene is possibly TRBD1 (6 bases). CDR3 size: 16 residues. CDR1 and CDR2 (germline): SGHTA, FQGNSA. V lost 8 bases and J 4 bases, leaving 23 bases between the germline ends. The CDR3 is CASPPPGANIGYGYTF. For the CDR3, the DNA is TGTGCCAGCCCTCCCCCGGGGGCCAATATCGGCTATGGCTACACCTTC.

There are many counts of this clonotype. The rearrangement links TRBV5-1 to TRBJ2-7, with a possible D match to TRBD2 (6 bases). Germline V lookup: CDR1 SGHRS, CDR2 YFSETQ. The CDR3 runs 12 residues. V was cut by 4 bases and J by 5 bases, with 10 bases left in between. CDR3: CASSPGGDEQYF. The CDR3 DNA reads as TGCGCCAGCAGCCCAGGCGGGGACGAGCAGTACTTC.

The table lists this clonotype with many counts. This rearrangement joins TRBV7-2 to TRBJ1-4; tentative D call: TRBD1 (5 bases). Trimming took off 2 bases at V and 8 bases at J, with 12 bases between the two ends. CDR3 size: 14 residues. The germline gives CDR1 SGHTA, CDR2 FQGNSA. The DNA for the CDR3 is TGTGCCAGCAGCTTACTAGGGGTCGGCGAAAAACTGTTTTTT. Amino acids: CASSLLGVGEKLFF. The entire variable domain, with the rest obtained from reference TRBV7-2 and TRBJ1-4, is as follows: GAGVSQSPSNKVTEKGKDVELRCDPISGHTALYWYRQSLGQGLEFLIYFQGNSAPDKSGLPSDRFSAERTGGSVSTLTIQRTQQEDSAVYLCASSLLGVGEKLFFGSGTQLSVL.

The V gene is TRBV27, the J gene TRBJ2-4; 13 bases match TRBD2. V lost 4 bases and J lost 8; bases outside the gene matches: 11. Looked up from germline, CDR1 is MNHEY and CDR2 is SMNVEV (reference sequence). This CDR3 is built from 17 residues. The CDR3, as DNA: TGTGCCAGCAGTTCCAGAACACTAGCGGGAGGGCCCCACATTCAGTACTTC. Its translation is CASSSRTLAGGPHIQYF.

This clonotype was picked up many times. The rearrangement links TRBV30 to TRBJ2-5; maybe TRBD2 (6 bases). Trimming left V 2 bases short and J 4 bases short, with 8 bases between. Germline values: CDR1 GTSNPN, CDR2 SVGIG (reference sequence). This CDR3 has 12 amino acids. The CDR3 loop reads CAWSQGGETQYF. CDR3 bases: TGTGCCTGGAGTCAGGGAGGAGAGACCCAGTACTTC. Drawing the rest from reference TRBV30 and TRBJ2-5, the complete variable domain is SQTIHQWPATLVQPVGSPLSLECTVEGTSNPNLYWYRQAAGRGLQLLFYSVGIGQISSEVPQNLSASRPQDRQFILSSKKLLLSDSGFYLCAWSQGGETQYFGPGTRLLVL.

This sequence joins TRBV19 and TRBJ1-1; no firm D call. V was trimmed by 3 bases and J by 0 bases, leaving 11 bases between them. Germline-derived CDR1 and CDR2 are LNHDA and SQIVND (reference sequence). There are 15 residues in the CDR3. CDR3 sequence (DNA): TGTGCCAGTAGTATCGTCGCCAGCATGAACACTGAAGCTTTCTTT. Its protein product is CASSIVASMNTEAFF. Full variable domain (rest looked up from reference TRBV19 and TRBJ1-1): DGGITQSPKYLFRKEGQNVTLSCEQNLNHDAMYWYRQDPGQGLRLIYYSQIVNDFQKGDIAEGYSVSREKKESFPLTVTSAQKNPTAFYLCASSIVASMNTEAFFGQGTRLTVV.

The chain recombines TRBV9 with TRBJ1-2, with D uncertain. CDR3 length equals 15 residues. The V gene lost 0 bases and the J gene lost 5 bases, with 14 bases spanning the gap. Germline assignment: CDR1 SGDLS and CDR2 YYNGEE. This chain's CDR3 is CASSVVPGSYYGYTF. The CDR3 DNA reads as TGTGCCAGCAGCGTAGTGCCTGGCAGTTATTATGGCTACACCTTC.

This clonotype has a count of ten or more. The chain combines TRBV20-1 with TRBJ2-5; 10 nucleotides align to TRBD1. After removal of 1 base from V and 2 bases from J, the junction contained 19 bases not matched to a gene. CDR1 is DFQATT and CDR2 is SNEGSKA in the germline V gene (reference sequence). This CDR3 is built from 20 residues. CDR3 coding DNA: TGCAGTGCTAGAGGAGGACAGGGGGTGGTCGGTGTGGGGCTTCAAGAGACCCAGTACTTC. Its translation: CSARGGQGVVGVGLQETQYF.

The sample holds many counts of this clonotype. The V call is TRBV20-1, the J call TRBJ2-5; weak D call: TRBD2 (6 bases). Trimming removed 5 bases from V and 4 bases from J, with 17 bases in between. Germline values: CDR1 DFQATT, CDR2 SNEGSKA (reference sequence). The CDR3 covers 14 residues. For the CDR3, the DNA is TGCAGTGCTCCCATGACGGGACTGCCAGAGACCCAGTACTTC. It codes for CSAPMTGLPETQYF.

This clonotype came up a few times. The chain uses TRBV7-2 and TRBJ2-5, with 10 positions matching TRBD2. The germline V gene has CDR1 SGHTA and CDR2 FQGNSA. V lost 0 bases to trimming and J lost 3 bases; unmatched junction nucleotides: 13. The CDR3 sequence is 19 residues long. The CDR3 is CASSLALLPSGRIEETQYF. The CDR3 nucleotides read TGTGCCAGCAGCTTAGCGCTCTTGCCTAGCGGGAGAATCGAAGAGACCCAGTACTTC.

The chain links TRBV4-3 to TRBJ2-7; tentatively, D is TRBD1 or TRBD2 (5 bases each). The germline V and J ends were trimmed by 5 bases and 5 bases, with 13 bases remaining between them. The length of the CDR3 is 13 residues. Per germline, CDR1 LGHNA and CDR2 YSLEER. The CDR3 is CASSGRGRDEQYF. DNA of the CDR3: TGCGCCAGCAGCGGTAGGGGACGAGACGAGCAGTACTTC.

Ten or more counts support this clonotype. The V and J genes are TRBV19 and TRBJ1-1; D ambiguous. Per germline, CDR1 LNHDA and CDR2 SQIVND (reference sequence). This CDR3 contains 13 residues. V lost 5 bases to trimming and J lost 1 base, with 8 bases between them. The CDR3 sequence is CASSVMRNTEAFF. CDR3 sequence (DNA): TGTGCCAGTAGTGTTATGCGGAACACTGAAGCTTTCTTT. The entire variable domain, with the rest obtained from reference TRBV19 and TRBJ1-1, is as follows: DGGITQSPKYLFRKEGQNVTLSCEQNLNHDAMYWYRQDPGQGLRLIYYSQIVNDFQKGDIAEGYSVSREKKESFPLTVTSAQKNPTAFYLCASSVMRNTEAFFGQGTRLTVV.

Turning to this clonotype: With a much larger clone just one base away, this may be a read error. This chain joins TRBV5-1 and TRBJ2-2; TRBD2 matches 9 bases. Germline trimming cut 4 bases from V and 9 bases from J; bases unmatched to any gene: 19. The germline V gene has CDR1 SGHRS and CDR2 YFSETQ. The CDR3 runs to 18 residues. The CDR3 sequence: CASSPYPLAGVGTRELFF. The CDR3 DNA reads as TGCGCCAGCAGCCCCTACCCGTTAGCGGGAGTGGGGACCAGGGAGCTGTTTTTT.

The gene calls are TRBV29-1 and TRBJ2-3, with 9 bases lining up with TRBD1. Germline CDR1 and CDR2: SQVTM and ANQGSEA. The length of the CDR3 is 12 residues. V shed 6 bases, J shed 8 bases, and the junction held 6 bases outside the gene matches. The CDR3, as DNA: TGCAGCGTCCGGACAGGGGTTGGTACGCAGTATTTT. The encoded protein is CSVRTGVGTQYF.

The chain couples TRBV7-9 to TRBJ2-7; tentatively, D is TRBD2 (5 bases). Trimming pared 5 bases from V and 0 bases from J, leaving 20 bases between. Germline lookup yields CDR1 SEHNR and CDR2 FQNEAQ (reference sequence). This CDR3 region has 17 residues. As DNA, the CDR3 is TGTGCCAGCAGCCCCCAAGGAGGCCTCCGATCCTCCTACGAGCAGTACTTC. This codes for CASSPQGGLRSSYEQYF. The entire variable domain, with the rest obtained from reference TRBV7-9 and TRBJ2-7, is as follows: DTGVSQNPRHKITKRGQNVTFRCDPISEHNRLYWYRQTLGQGPEFLTYFQNEAQLEKSRLLSDRFSAERPKGSFSTLEIQRTEQGDSAMYLCASSPQGGLRSSYEQYFGPGTRLTVT.

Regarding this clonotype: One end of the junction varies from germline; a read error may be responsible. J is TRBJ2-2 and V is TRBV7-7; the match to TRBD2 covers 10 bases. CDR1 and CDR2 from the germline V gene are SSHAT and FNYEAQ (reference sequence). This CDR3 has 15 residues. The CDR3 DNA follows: TGTGCTAGCAGCCCAGGACTAGCGGACACCGGGGAGCTGTTTTTT. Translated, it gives CASSPGLADTGELFF.